The 6 T cell receptor beta chains below were found in one sample sequenced in a study of T cells in Graves' hyperthyroidism and ophthalmopathy. TCR beta CDR3 regions were amplified from RNA transcripts. The TCR CDR3 first-round RT-PCR relied on the HTBI primer set. TCRdb redid the calling of the multiplex PCR reads with MiXCR, one entry per CDR3 protein. The repertoire consists of some 270,000 distinct CDR3 sequences, with around 15% occurring once and the leading ten covering 7% to 9.5%. What was sequenced was blood. These TCRs come from a middle-aged woman with Graves' hyperthyroidism.

This clonotype occurred many times. The rearrangement links TRBV29-1 to TRBJ2-1, with D maybe TRBD1 (6 bases). Germline V gene data show CDR1 as SQVTM and CDR2 as ANQGSEA. Trimming removed 5 bases from V and 3 bases from J, with 17 bases in between. The CDR3 has 15 amino acids. In DNA form, the CDR3 reads TGCAGCGTTCAAGGGGGAGTTGGCTACTACAATGAGCAGTTCTTC. This encodes CSVQGGVGYYNEQFF.

This clonotype was observed many times. The chain couples TRBV11-2 to TRBJ2-5, with a tentative D call TRBD1 (6 bases). V lost 2 bases to trimming and J lost 2 bases, with 15 bases between them. Germline CDR1 is SGHAT and CDR2 is FQNNGV. This CDR3 spans 16 amino acids. CDR3 bases: TGTGCCAGCAGCTTATGGGACCCAGGGGAACAAGAGACCCAGTACTTC. Residues: CASSLWDPGEQETQYF.

This clonotype has ten or more counts. The chain uses TRBV3-1 and TRBJ2-5; either TRBD1 or TRBD2 may fit D (6 bases each). Germline V lookup: CDR1 LGHDT, CDR2 YNNKEL (reference sequence). With 7 bases removed from V and 4 bases from J, the gap between germline ends came to 13 bases. The length of the CDR3 is 13 residues. CDR3 sequence (DNA): TGTGCCAGCACCGAGTGGGGGGCAGAGACCCAGTACTTC. Protein product: CASTEWGAETQYF.

This clonotype came up many times. J is TRBJ1-5 and V is TRBV9; D unresolved. Germline CDR1 reads SGDLS; CDR2 reads YYNGEE. The V and J ends lost 4 bases and 9 bases respectively, with 8 bases between them. The CDR3 is made up of 11 amino acids. The CDR3 nucleotides are TGTGCCAGCAGCCTACGTGTGCCCCAGCATTTT. This sequence encodes CASSLRVPQHF. Filled out from reference TRBV9 and TRBJ1-5, the complete variable domain reads DSGVTQTPKHLITATGQRVTLRCSPRSGDLSVYWYQQSLDQGLQFLIQYYNGEERAKGNILERFSAQQFPDLHSELNLSSLELGDSALYFCASSLRVPQHFGDGTRLSIL.

On this clonotype itself: A much larger clonotype is one base distant, so this may be a read error. The rearrangement uses TRBV10-3 and TRBJ2-7; 7 bases match TRBD1. Looked up from germline, CDR1 is ENHRY and CDR2 is SYGVKD. V was pared by 7 bases and J by 1 base, with 16 bases of the junction left unmatched. The CDR3 contains 17 residues. The CDR3 region is CAIMVATPGTDSYEQYF. DNA of the CDR3: TGTGCCATCATGGTGGCTACGCCCGGGACAGATTCCTACGAGCAGTACTTC.

This clonotype was recorded many times. The chain recombines TRBV7-2 with TRBJ2-1; D not certain. CDR3 size: 13 residues. Trimming shortened V by 2 bases and J by 6 bases, and 8 bases separated the two germline ends. Germline V gene sequence: CDR1 SGHTA, CDR2 FQGNSA. This CDR3 reads CASSLNSRNEQFF. The CDR3, as DNA: TGTGCCAGCAGCTTAAACAGCCGCAATGAGCAGTTCTTC. Combining the CDR3 with reference TRBV7-2 and TRBJ2-1 gives the whole variable domain GAGVSQSPSNKVTEKGKDVELRCDPISGHTALYWYRQSLGQGLEFLIYFQGNSAPDKSGLPSDRFSAERTGGSVSTLTIQRTQQEDSAVYLCASSLNSRNEQFFGPGTRLTVL.